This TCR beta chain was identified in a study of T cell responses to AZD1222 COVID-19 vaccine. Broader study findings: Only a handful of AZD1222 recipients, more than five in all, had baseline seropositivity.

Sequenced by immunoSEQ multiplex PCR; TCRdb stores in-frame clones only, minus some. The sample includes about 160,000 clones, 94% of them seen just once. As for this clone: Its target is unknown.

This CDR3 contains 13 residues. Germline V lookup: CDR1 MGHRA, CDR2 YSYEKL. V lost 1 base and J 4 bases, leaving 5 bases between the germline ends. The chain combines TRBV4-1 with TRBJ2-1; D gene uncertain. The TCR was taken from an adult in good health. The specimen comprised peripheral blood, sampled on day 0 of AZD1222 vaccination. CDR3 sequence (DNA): TGCGCCAGCAGCCAAGTTGTGTACAATGAGCAGTTCTTC. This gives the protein CASSQVVYNEQFF.